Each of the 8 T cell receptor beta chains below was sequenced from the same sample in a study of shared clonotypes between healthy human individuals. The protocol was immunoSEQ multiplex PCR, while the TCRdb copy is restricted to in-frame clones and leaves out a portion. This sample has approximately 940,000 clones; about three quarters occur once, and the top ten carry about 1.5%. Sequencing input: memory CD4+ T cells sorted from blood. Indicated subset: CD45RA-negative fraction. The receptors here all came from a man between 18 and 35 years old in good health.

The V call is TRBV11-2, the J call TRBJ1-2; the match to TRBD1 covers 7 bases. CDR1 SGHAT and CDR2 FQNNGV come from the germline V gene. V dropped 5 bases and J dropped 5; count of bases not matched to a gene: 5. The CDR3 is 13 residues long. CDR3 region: CASSAQQGYGYTF. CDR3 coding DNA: TGTGCCAGCAGCGCACAACAGGGGTATGGCTACACCTTC. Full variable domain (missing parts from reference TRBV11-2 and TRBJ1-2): EAGVAQSPRYKIIEKRQSVAFWCNPISGHATLYWYQQILGQGPKLLIQFQNNGVVDDSQLPKDRFSAERLKGVDSTLKIQPAKLEDSAVYLCASSAQQGYGYTFGSGTRLTVV.

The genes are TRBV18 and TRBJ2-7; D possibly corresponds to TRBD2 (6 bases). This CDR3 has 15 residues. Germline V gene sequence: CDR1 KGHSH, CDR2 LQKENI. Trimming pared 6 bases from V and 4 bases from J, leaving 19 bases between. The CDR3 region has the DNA TGTGCCAGCTCCGATCTAGGGGTGGCGGGATACGAGCAGTACTTC. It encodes CASSDLGVAGYEQYF.

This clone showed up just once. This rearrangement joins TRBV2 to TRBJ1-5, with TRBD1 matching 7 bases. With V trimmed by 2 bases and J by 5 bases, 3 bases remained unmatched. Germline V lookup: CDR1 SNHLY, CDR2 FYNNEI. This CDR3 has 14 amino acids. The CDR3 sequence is CASSEQGVDQPQHF. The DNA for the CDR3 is TGTGCCAGCAGTGAACAGGGGGTCGATCAGCCCCAGCATTTT.

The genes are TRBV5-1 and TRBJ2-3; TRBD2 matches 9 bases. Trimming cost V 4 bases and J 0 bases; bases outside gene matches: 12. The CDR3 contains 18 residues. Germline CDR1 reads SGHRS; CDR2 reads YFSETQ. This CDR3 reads CASSARPSGVTSTDTQYF. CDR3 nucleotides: TGCGCCAGCAGCGCCCGCCCTAGCGGGGTTACTAGCACAGATACGCAGTATTTT.

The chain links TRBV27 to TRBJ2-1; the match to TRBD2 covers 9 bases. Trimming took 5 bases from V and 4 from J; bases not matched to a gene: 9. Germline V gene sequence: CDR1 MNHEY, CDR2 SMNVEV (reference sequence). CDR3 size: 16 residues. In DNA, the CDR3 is TGTGCCAGCAGTACTATAGCGGGAGCCGGTTACAATGAGCAGTTCTTC. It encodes CASSTIAGAGYNEQFF.

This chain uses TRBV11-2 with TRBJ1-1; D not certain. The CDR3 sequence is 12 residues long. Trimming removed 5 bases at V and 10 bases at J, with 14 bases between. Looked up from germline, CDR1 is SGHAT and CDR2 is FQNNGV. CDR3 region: CASSPSPSTAFF. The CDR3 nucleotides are TGTGCCAGCAGCCCTAGTCCCAGTACAGCTTTCTTT.

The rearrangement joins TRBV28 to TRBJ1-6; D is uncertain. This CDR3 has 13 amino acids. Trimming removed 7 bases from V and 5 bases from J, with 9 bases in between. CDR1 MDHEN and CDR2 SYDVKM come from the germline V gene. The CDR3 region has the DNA TGTGCCAGCATTACAGATAATAATTCACCCCTCCACTTT. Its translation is CASITDNNSPLHF.

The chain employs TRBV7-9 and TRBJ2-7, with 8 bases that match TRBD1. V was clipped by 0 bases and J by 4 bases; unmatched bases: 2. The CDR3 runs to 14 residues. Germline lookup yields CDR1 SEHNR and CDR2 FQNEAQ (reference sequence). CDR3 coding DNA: TGTGCCAGCAGCTTAGCGACAGGGGCTTACGAGCAGTACTTC. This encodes CASSLATGAYEQYF.